The 30 T cell receptor beta chains presented below share a single source sample, sequenced in a study of blood T cell repertoires in COVID-19. Some clones are missing from TCRdb's copy, which holds only in-frame ones; the method was immunoSEQ multiplex PCR. The data contain approximately 150,000 clones, roughly 90% of them singletons. Sequencing was carried out using peripheral blood. Receptor source: a woman aged 45-65 years with acute or convalescent COVID-19.

The DNA of the CDR3 is TGCAGTGCTAGTACCCCTGGGGCACCAGCGAACACTGAAGCTTTCTTT. It translates to CSASTPGAPANTEAFF. The chain recombines TRBV20-1 with TRBJ1-1, with D perhaps TRBD1 (5 bases). V lost 3 bases to trimming and J lost 1 base, with 18 bases between them. The CDR3 is made up of 16 amino acids. CDR1 is DFQATT and CDR2 is SNEGSKA in the germline V gene (reference sequence).

The chain links TRBV3-1 (or the pseudogene TRBV3-2) to TRBJ2-3, with 11 nucleotides matching TRBD1. The CDR3 covers 17 residues. V trimming: 4 bases; J trimming: 1 base; junction bases outside the gene matches: 7. Germline-derived CDR1 and CDR2 are LGHDT and YNNKEL (reference sequence). CDR3 residues: CASSLLGQGVRTDTQYF. For the CDR3, the DNA is TGTGCCAGCAGCCTTCTGGGACAGGGGGTCCGCACAGATACGCAGTATTTT.

The chain has TRBV7-9 and TRBJ1-4; 7 bases are a match to TRBD1. Germline V gene sequence: CDR1 SEHNR, CDR2 FQNEAQ (reference sequence). The junction had 7 bases not matched to a gene; V was cut back by 2 bases and J by 7 bases. The CDR3 spans 15 residues. The DNA for the CDR3 is TGTGCCAGCAGCTTAAAGGCAGGGGGGAGTGAAAAACTGTTTTTT. Protein: CASSLKAGGSEKLFF.

The rearrangement joins TRBV6-1 to TRBJ2-2; D is possibly TRBD1 (6 bases). V was shortened by 1 base and J by 3 bases, with 9 bases between the two germline ends. This CDR3 has 15 residues. Germline V gene lookup returns CDR1 MNHNS and CDR2 SASEGT. CDR3 nucleotides: TGTGCCAGCAGTGAAGGTACAGGGTACACCGGGGAGCTGTTTTTT. Translating it yields CASSEGTGYTGELFF.

The V and J genes are TRBV29-1 and TRBJ2-4; 7 bases line up with TRBD2. Germline V lookup: CDR1 SQVTM, CDR2 ANQGSEA. The CDR3 extends over 16 amino acids. After removal of 0 bases from V and 3 bases from J, the junction contained 8 bases not matched to a gene. CDR3 sequence reads: CSVEEGTTPNKNIQYF. The CDR3 nucleotides are TGCAGCGTTGAAGAGGGGACTACCCCGAACAAAAACATTCAGTACTTC.

CDR3 protein: CASMGGATSTDTQYF. The CDR3, as DNA: TGTGCCAGTATGGGGGGAGCTACCTCCACAGATACGCAGTATTTT. The gene calls are TRBV19 and TRBJ2-3; a possible D gene is TRBD2 (6 bases). Germline loops: CDR1 LNHDA, CDR2 SQIVND (reference sequence). The CDR3 has 15 amino acids. V was shortened by 7 bases and J by 2 bases, with 16 bases between the two germline ends.

This chain joins TRBV9 and TRBJ2-1, with a possible D match to TRBD2 (7 bases). The germline V gene encodes CDR1 SGDLS and CDR2 YYNGEE. The germline V and J ends were trimmed by 2 bases and 2 bases, with 11 bases remaining between them. The CDR3 is 15 amino acids. CDR3 sequence: CASSVRGGPYNEQFF. The CDR3 nucleotides are TGTGCCAGCAGCGTCCGCGGGGGCCCCTACAATGAGCAGTTCTTC.

The V and J genes are TRBV6-5 and TRBJ2-7; possibly TRBD2 for D (7 bases). V was clipped by 7 bases and J by 2 bases, with 15 bases between them. Germline CDR1 and CDR2: MNHEY and SVGAGI. CDR3 size: 14 residues. The CDR3 DNA follows: TGTGCCAGCATCGGGGGGCAGGGCCCCTACGAGCAGTACTTC. Translated, it gives CASIGGQGPYEQYF.

The V and J genes are TRBV11-2 and TRBJ1-5; perhaps TRBD1 as D (6 bases). From germline, CDR1 is SGHAT and CDR2 FQNNGV. Trimming stripped 5 bases from V and 4 bases from J, with 15 bases between. The CDR3 extends over 15 amino acids. CDR3 DNA sequence: TGTGCCAGCAGCCCAGACGGGACACTGAATCAGCCCCAGCATTTT. Its protein product is CASSPDGTLNQPQHF.

The rearrangement joins TRBV19 to TRBJ2-1; the D gene is possibly TRBD1 (5 bases). This CDR3 spans 14 amino acids. V was shortened by 7 bases and J by 0 bases, with 10 bases between the two germline ends. Germline CDR1 LNHDA, CDR2 SQIVND (reference sequence). The CDR3 here is CASTDRPSYNEQFF. CDR3 nucleotides: TGTGCCAGTACCGACAGACCCTCCTACAATGAGCAGTTCTTC.

About this clone: Distinct nucleotide sequences in the sample also encode this CDR3. The chain recombines TRBV9 with TRBJ1-3; 7 bases map to TRBD1. The CDR3 extends over 14 amino acids. Germline assignment: CDR1 SGDLS and CDR2 YYNGEE. V lost 2 bases, J lost 2 bases, and 1 base stayed unmatched. Here the CDR3 reads CASSVGTAGNTIYF. Written as DNA, the CDR3 is TGTGCCAGCAGCGTGGGGACAGCTGGAAACACCATATATTTT.

The chain joins TRBV6-5 to TRBJ1-1; the D gene is possibly TRBD1 (5 bases). V dropped 0 bases and J dropped 8 bases, with 10 bases sitting between them. The length of the CDR3 is 13 residues. Germline loops: CDR1 MNHEY, CDR2 SVGAGI. In DNA, the CDR3 is TGTGCCAGCAGTTACTCGAACGGGGGGGAAGCTTTCTTT. It encodes CASSYSNGGEAFF.

V gene TRBV5-1 combines with J gene TRBJ2-7; TRBD2 matches at 11 bases. The germline CDR1 and CDR2 sequences are SGHRS and YFSETQ. After removal of 7 bases from V and 5 bases from J, the junction contained 8 bases not matched to a gene. The CDR3 spans 14 residues. The DNA for the CDR3 is TGCGCCAGCCGACTAGCGGGGCCCCTGGACGAGCAGTACTTC. As protein: CASRLAGPLDEQYF.

The CDR3 region has the DNA TGCGCCAGCAGCTTAGGACTAGCGGGGGGCCAGACCGGGGAGCTGTTTTTT. This translates into CASSLGLAGGQTGELFF. The chain is built from TRBV5-1 and TRBJ2-2, with 14 bases fitting TRBD2. CDR1 SGHRS and CDR2 YFSETQ come from the germline V gene. Trimming cost V 2 bases and J 5 bases; bases outside gene matches: 5. The CDR3 loop spans 17 amino acids.

This clone was seen a few times. The V gene is TRBV6-6, the J gene TRBJ1-6, with D possibly being TRBD1 (6 bases). CDR3 length: 16 residues. V was cut by 0 bases and J by 6 bases, with 12 bases left in between. The germline V gene encodes CDR1 MNHNY and CDR2 SVGAGI (reference sequence). The CDR3 DNA is TGTGCCAGCAGTTACTCTCCTAGGACAGCTAATTCACCCCTCCACTTT. It is translated as CASSYSPRTANSPLHF.

The chain recombines TRBV24-1 with TRBJ2-2; possible D gene TRBD1, 6 bases. CDR3 length equals 16 residues. Trimming removed 3 bases from V and 8 bases from J, with 18 bases in between. CDR1 is KGHDR and CDR2 is SFDVKD in the germline V gene. CDR3 in amino acids: CATSDNGTPSWGELFF. The CDR3 bases are TGTGCCACCAGTGATAACGGGACACCGAGTTGGGGGGAGCTGTTTTTT.

V and J are TRBV19 and TRBJ1-1; D unclear. CDR3 size: 13 residues. The V and J ends lost 1 base and 5 bases respectively, with 8 bases between them. Per the germline V gene, CDR1 is LNHDA and CDR2 is SQIVND (reference sequence). CDR3 coding DNA: TGTGCCAGTAGTATAGTCGGGAGAACTGAAGCTTTCTTT. Translating gives CASSIVGRTEAFF.

This chain joins TRBV4-1 and TRBJ2-1; the D gene is possibly TRBD1 (5 bases). In germline, CDR1 is MGHRA, CDR2 YSYEKL. The CDR3 sequence is 13 residues long. Trimming stripped 0 bases from V and 9 bases from J, with 9 bases between. The CDR3 sequence is CASSQDQQGEQFF. In DNA, the CDR3 is TGCGCCAGCAGCCAAGACCAGCAGGGTGAGCAGTTCTTC.

To note about this clone: A read error may produce the germline difference seen at one junction end. V usage is TRBV7-2 and J usage is TRBJ1-2, with a tentative D call TRBD1 (5 bases). Germline loops: CDR1 SGHTA, CDR2 FQGNSA. The CDR3 extends over 14 amino acids. In DNA, the CDR3 is TGTGCCAGCAGGTTAGCTCCAGGGACTAAGGGCTACACCTTC. This sequence encodes CASRLAPGTKGYTF.

The rearrangement links TRBV10-1 to TRBJ1-1, with a tentative D call TRBD1 (5 bases). Germline V gene data show CDR1 as WNHNN and CDR2 as SYGVQD (reference sequence). V lost 2 bases to trimming and J lost 0 bases, with 13 bases between them. This CDR3 has 16 amino acids. As DNA, the CDR3 is TGCGCCAGCAGTGAGCAAACCAGGGCCCTGAACACTGAAGCTTTCTTT. Protein sequence: CASSEQTRALNTEAFF.

This chain links TRBV9 with TRBJ2-1; 12 bases are a match to TRBD2. CDR1 and CDR2 (germline): SGDLS, YYNGEE. V was pared by 0 bases and J by 4 bases, with 2 bases of the junction left unmatched. The CDR3 contains 16 residues. The DNA for the CDR3 is TGTGCCAGCAGCGTAGGGCTAGCGGGAGGGTACAATGAGCAGTTCTTC. This sequence encodes CASSVGLAGGYNEQFF.

The rearrangement uses TRBV29-1 and TRBJ1-2; the match to TRBD1 covers 9 bases. The CDR3 is made up of 14 amino acids. Germline CDR1 SQVTM, CDR2 ANQGSEA. J lost 1 base, V lost 3 bases, and 3 bases had no gene match. The CDR3 here is CSVEGDRDNYGYTF. DNA for the CDR3: TGCAGCGTTGAGGGGGACAGGGATAACTATGGCTACACCTTC.

This clone was picked up one time. The chain links TRBV20-1 to TRBJ2-1, with D possibly TRBD2 on 6 matching bases. Germline values: CDR1 DFQATT, CDR2 SNEGSKA (reference sequence). The CDR3 runs 11 residues. CDR3 region: CSRISGDEQFF. The CDR3, as DNA: TGCAGCCGAATTAGCGGCGATGAGCAGTTCTTC.

In DNA form, the CDR3 reads TGTGCCAGCAGCTTAGGTACAGGGAAAGCGGGAGGGAGAAACAATGAGCAGTTCTTC. Encoded protein: CASSLGTGKAGGRNNEQFF. The chain combines TRBV7-9 with TRBJ2-1; 10 nucleotides line up with TRBD2. The CDR3 runs to 19 residues. With 1 base clipped from V and 5 bases from J, the junction kept 14 bases outside the gene matches. Germline CDR1 SEHNR, CDR2 FQNEAQ (reference sequence).

The gene calls are TRBV30 and TRBJ1-2, with a weak D call TRBD1 (5 bases). Germline CDR1 GTSNPN, CDR2 SVGIG (reference sequence). The CDR3 spans 13 residues. The V end lost 5 bases, the J end lost 8 bases, and 18 bases lay between the germline ends. The CDR3 protein is CAWASGPPGGYTF. The CDR3 coding sequence is TGTGCCTGGGCCTCGGGCCCCCCAGGGGGCTACACCTTC.

This clone was counted only a few times. V is TRBV5-6 and J is TRBJ1-1; D possibly corresponds to TRBD1 (5 bases). There are 13 residues in the CDR3. Germline lookup yields CDR1 SGHDT and CDR2 YYEEEE. V shed 2 bases and J shed 7 bases, with 12 bases lying between them. The CDR3: CASSLRQYGEAFF. The CDR3 nucleotides read TGTGCCAGCAGCTTAAGACAGTACGGTGAAGCTTTCTTT. Full variable domain (missing parts from reference TRBV5-6 and TRBJ1-1): DAGVTQSPTHLIKTRGQQVTLRCSPKSGHDTVSWYQQALGQGPQFIFQYYEEEERQRGNFPDRFSGHQFPNYSSELNVNALLLGDSALYLCASSLRQYGEAFFGQGTRLTVV.

The rearrangement joins TRBV7-9 to TRBJ1-2; a possible D gene is TRBD1 (5 bases). Germline CDR1 is SEHNR and CDR2 is FQNEAQ (reference sequence). This CDR3 has 18 amino acids. The V gene lost 0 bases and the J gene lost 0 bases, with 17 bases spanning the gap. CDR3 in DNA: TGTGCCAGCAGCTTAGCTAGGCAGGGATTTTCCTCTAACTATGGCTACACCTTC. Translation: CASSLARQGFSSNYGYTF.

The rearrangement links TRBV19 to TRBJ1-2; D might be TRBD1 (6 bases). Trimming cost V 3 bases and J 3 bases, with 17 bases left between them. Germline V gene data show CDR1 as LNHDA and CDR2 as SQIVND (reference sequence). The length of the CDR3 is 16 residues. CDR3 DNA: TGTGCCAGTAGTATCAGGGACATATCACCGGACTATGGCTACACCTTC. Its translation: CASSIRDISPDYGYTF.

The rearrangement uses TRBV5-1 and TRBJ1-3; 8 nucleotides agree with TRBD1. J gave up 5 bases and V 2 bases, and 6 bases lay outside the gene matches. CDR1 is SGHRS, CDR2 YFSETQ, per germline. CDR3 length equals 15 residues. The CDR3 DNA reads as TGCGCCAGCAGCTTACTCTCAGGGGGCCGAAACACCATATATTTT. Amino acid sequence: CASSLLSGGRNTIYF.

The rearrangement links TRBV21-1 to TRBJ2-1; TRBD1, the table's D call, lacks a check against the DNA. TRBV21-1 is reported as a pseudogene. This CDR3 is 16 amino acids long. CDR3 amino acids: CASSKGQGGSYNEQFF. DNA for the CDR3: TGTGCCAGCAGCAAAGGACAGGGGGGTTCCTACAATGAGCAGTTCTTC.